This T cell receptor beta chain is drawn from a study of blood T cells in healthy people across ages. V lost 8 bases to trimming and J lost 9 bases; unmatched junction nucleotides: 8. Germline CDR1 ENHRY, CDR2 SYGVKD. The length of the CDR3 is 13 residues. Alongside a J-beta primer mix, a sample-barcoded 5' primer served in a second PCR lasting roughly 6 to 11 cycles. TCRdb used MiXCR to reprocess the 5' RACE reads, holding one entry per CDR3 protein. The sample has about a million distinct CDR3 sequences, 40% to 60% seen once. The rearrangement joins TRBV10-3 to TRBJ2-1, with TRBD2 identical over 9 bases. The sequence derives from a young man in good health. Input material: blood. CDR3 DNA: TGTGCCATCTCGGGCGGGGGGGCCATTGAGCAGTTCTTC. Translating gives CAISGGGAIEQFF.